This TCR beta chain appears in the sequencing data of a study of T cell responses to AZD1222 COVID-19 vaccine. Germline V gives CDR1 SGHRS, CDR2 YFSETQ. Trimming cost V 0 bases and J 1 base, with 10 bases left between them. The CDR3 is made up of 15 amino acids. Produced via immunoSEQ multiplex PCR; TCRdb's table is partial and in-frame only. In the table there are 120,000 or so clones, around nine tenths of which are singletons. As for this clone: The antigen is undetermined.

Study conclusions and caveats: Repertoire sampling was restricted to post-peak T cell response timepoints.

The clonotype comes from an adult in good health. The input for sequencing was peripheral blood, taken on day 0 of AZD1222 vaccination. The gene calls are TRBV5-1 and TRBJ1-1, with D tentatively TRBD1 (6 bases). CDR3: CASSLDVRGNTEAFF. In DNA form, the CDR3 reads TGCGCCAGCAGCTTGGACGTCAGGGGGAACACTGAAGCTTTCTTT.